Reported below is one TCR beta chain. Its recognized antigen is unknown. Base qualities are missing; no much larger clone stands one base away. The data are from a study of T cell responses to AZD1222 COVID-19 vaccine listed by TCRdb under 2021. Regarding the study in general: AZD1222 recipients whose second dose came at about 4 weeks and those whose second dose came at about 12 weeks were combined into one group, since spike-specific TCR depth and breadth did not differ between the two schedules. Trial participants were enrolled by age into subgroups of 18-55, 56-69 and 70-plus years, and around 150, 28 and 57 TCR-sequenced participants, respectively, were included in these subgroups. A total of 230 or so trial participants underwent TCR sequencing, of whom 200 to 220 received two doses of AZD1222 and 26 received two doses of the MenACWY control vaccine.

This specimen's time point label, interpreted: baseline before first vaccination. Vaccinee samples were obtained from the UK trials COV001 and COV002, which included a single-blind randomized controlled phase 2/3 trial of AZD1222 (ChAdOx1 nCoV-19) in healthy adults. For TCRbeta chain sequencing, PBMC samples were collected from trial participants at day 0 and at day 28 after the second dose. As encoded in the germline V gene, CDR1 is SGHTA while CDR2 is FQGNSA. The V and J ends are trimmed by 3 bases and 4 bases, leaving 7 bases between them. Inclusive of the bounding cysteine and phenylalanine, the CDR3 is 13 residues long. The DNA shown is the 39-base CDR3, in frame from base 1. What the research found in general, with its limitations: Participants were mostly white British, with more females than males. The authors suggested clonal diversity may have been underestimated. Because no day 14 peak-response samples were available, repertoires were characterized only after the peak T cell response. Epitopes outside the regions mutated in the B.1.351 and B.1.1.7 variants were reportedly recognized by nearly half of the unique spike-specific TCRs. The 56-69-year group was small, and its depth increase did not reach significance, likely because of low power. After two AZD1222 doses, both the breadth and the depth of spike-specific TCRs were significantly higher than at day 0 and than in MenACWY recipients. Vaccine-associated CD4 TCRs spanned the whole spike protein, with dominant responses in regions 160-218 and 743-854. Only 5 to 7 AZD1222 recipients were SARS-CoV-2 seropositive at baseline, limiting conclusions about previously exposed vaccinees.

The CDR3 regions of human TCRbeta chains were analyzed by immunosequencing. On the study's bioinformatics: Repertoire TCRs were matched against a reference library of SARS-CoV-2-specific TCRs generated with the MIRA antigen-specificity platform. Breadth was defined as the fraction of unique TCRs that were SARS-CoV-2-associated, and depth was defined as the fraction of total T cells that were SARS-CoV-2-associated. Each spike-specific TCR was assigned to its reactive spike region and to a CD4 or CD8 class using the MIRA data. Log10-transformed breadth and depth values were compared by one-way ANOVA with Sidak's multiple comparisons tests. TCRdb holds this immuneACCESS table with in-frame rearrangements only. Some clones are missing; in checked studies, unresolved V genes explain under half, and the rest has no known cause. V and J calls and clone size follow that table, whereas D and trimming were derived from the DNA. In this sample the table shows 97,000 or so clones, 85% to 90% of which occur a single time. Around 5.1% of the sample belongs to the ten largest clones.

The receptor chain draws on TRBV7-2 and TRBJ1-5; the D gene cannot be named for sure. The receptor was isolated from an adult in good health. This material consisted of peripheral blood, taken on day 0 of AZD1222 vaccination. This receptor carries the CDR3 CASSFDGNQPQHF. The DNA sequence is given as TGTGCCAGCAGCTTCGACGGAAATCAGCCCCAGCATTTT.